These T cell receptor beta chains were read from a single sample in a study of blood T cells in healthy people across ages. TCRdb itself ran the 5' RACE reads through MiXCR, one entry per CDR3 protein. The table shows about 1.6 million distinct CDR3 sequences, with roughly 32% occurring only once. Sequenced sample: blood. These TCRs come from a woman aged 30 to 39 in good health. Both conserved end residues are part of each CDR3. A D gene is named only where the DNA matches it firmly. Clone size is given for some rows only: seen once, a few or many times, or a class if the clone is expanded.

TRBJ2-5	NA	TRBD1	TRBV5-1	TGCGCCAGCAGCTTGGGAGGTACAGGGGCCCCCCAAGAGACCCAGTACTTC	CASSLGGTGAPQETQYF
TRBJ2-7	few	TRBD1	TRBV27	TGTGCCAGCCGAGACGTCGTGGACAGGGTCTCCTACGAGCAGTACTTC	CASRDVVDRVSYEQYF
TRBJ2-7	NA	NA	TRBV2	TGTGCCAGCAGTTATACAGTCTACGAGCAGTACTTC	CASSYTVYEQYF
TRBJ2-3	few	NA	TRBV18	TGTGCCAGCTCACCACCGATTAGAGATACGCAGTATTTT	CASSPPIRDTQYF
TRBJ1-1	few	NA	TRBV27	TGTGCCAGCAGTTTATCTGTCAGGGGGAACACTGAAGCTTTCTTT	CASSLSVRGNTEAFF
TRBJ2-7	few	NA	TRBV7-8	TGTGCCAGCAGCTTATTTTACAGGGTGGGCTACGAGCAGTACTTC	CASSLFYRVGYEQYF
TRBJ2-3	few	NA	TRBV3-1	TGTGCCTCCTCGGACTATCGCACAGATACGCAGTATTTT	CASSDYRTDTQYF
TRBJ2-1	NA	NA	TRBV5-5	TGTGCCAGCAGCCTCCCCCCTAGGGGCTCCTACAATGAGCAGTTCTTC	CASSLPPRGSYNEQFF
TRBJ2-3	few	TRBD2	TRBV20-1	TGCAGTGCTAGTCCGGCGGGGGGGCTCGCTAGCACAGATACGCAGTATTTT	CSASPAGGLASTDTQYF
TRBJ2-1	few	TRBD1	TRBV12-3/TRBV12-4	TGTGCCAGCAGGGGGACAGGGGGCGAGTCCTACAATGAGCAGTTCTTC	CASRGTGGESYNEQFF
TRBJ2-5	few	TRBD2	TRBV4-1	TGCGCCAGCAGCCAAGCCAAGCGGGGTAACCAAGAGACCCAGTACTTC	CASSQAKRGNQETQYF
TRBJ1-6	NA	NA	TRBV28	TGTGCCAGCAGTCCACCAGCACAGGTAGGGGTGAATATTTCACCCCTCCACTTT	CASSPPAQVGVNISPLHF
TRBJ2-7	NA	TRBD2	TRBV15	TGTGCCACCAGCAGAGATCAGTCTAGCGGCACCTACGAGCAGTACTTC	CATSRDQSSGTYEQYF
TRBJ1-2	many	NA	TRBV29-1	TGCAGCGCCCTTGCCCGGGCGGGCTATGGCTACACCTTC	CSALARAGYGYTF
TRBJ2-2	few	TRBD2	TRBV24-1	TGTGCCACCAGTGACCACCGACTAGCGGGGGGGCTCGGGGAGCTGTTTTTT	CATSDHRLAGGLGELFF
TRBJ1-2	NA	NA	TRBV30	TGTGCCTGGAGTGTACTTGGGAAGGGCTACACCTTC	CAWSVLGKGYTF
TRBJ1-5	few	NA	TRBV6-6	TGTGCCAGCAGTTGGGCCCGGGTGGTGGATGGCAATCAGCCCCAGCATTTT	CASSWARVVDGNQPQHF
TRBJ1-2	many	NA	TRBV27	TGTGCCAGCAGTTTATCATCCGGGGATGGCTACACCTTC	CASSLSSGDGYTF
TRBJ1-4	few	TRBD1	TRBV20-1	TGCAGTTCAAACCGGATCAGGGGGCAGGGTAATGAAAAACTGTTTTTT	CSSNRIRGQGNEKLFF
TRBJ2-5	many	TRBD2	TRBV12-3/TRBV12-4	TGTGCCAGCAGGCGCGGGGGGGTGGAGACCCAGTACTTC	CASRRGGVETQYF
TRBJ2-1	few	TRBD2	TRBV7-9	TGTGCCAGCAGCTCAGAAACTAGCGGAGTCTACAATGAGCAGTTCTTC	CASSSETSGVYNEQFF
TRBJ2-1	NA	TRBD1	TRBV15	TGTGCCGCCAGCAGACAGACAGGGCTTTCCTACAATGAGCAGTTCTTC	CAASRQTGLSYNEQFF
TRBJ1-2	NA	NA	TRBV20-1	TGCAGTGCTTCCGACCAGGCAGTTCATGGCTACACCTTC	CSASDQAVHGYTF
TRBJ1-5	once	NA	TRBV4-2	TGTGCCAGCAGCCCTTCCAGGGTAAGCAATCAGCCCCAGCATTTT	CASSPSRVSNQPQHF
TRBJ2-2	few	TRBD2	TRBV6-5	TGTGCCAGCAGTTACTCAGGGACTAGCGGGGGAAACACCGGGGAGCTGTTTTTT	CASSYSGTSGGNTGELFF
TRBJ2-5	NA	NA	TRBV5-8	TGTGCCAGCAGCTTGAATCTGGGTTGGGAGACCCAGTACTTC	CASSLNLGWETQYF
TRBJ2-7	few	TRBD2	TRBV3-1	TGTGCCAGCAGCCCGATGGCTAGCGGGTATACCTACGAGCAGTACTTC	CASSPMASGYTYEQYF
TRBJ2-7	few	NA	TRBV25-1	TGTGCCAGCAGTGGTGGGTTGGGTAGGGTCCACGAGCAGTACTTC	CASSGGLGRVHEQYF
TRBJ2-1	NA	TRBD2	TRBV7-3	TGTGCCAGCAGCTTAAGGGGACTAGCGGGCAACGAGCAGTTCTTC	CASSLRGLAGNEQFF
TRBJ2-7	NA	TRBD1	TRBV7-2	TGTGCCAGCAGCTTACTACCCGGACAGGGGGCGAACGAGCAGTACTTC	CASSLLPGQGANEQYF
TRBJ2-7	many	NA	TRBV20-1	TGCAGTGCTACTGATATCTCCTACGAGCAGTACTTC	CSATDISYEQYF
TRBJ2-5	few	NA	TRBV11-2	TGTGCCAGCAGCAAGGGACCCCCTGGGGAGACCCAGTACTTC	CASSKGPPGETQYF
TRBJ1-4	NA	TRBD1	TRBV4-1	TGCGCCAGCAGCCAGGGGGGACAGGGTGCCGGTAATGAAAAACTGTTTTTT	CASSQGGQGAGNEKLFF
TRBJ2-7	NA	TRBD2	TRBV27	TGTGCCAGCGGGCCCTGGGCTAGCGGCTCCTACGAGCAGTACTTC	CASGPWASGSYEQYF
TRBJ2-7	NA	TRBD2	TRBV5-1	TGCGCCAGCAGCTTGGCGAGTAGCGGGGGGGCTGACGAGCAGTACTTC	CASSLASSGGADEQYF
TRBJ2-7	NA	TRBD2	TRBV28	TGTGCCTGCAGTTCCGGACTAGCGGGAGCTTCGAGAAACGAGCAGTACTTC	CACSSGLAGASRNEQYF
TRBJ2-7	few	TRBD2	TRBV20-1	TGCAGTGCTAGATTTAGCGGGGGGCGGCACGAGCAGTACTTC	CSARFSGGRHEQYF
TRBJ2-7	NA	TRBD2	TRBV7-8	TGTGCCAGCAGCTTTAGCGGGAGTAACTACGAGCAGTACTTC	CASSFSGSNYEQYF